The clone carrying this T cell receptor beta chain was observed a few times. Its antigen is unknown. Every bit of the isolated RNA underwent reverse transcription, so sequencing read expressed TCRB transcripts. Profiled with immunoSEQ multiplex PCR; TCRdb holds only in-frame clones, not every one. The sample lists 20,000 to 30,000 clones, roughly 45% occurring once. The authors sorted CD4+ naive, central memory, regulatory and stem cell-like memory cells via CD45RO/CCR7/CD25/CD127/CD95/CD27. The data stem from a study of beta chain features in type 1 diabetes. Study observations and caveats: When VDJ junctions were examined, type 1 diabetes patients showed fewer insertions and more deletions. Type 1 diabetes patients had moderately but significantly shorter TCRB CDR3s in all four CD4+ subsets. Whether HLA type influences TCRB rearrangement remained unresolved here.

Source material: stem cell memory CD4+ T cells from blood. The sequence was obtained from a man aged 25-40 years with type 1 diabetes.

The CDR3 DNA is TGTGCCAGTAGTTGGTCGGTCAACTATGGCTACACCTTC. This codes for CASSWSVNYGYTF. This chain links TRBV19 with TRBJ1-2; D is uncertain. Trimming removed 5 bases at V and 2 bases at J, with 9 bases between. The CDR3 extends over 13 amino acids. Germline lookup yields CDR1 LNHDA and CDR2 SQIVND (reference sequence).